This T cell receptor (beta chain) was found in a study of cytomegalovirus exposure and HLA in healthy donors. The study, taken as a whole, reports: Researchers catalogued roughly 150 TCR beta chains as cytomegalovirus-associated. Researchers reported that a few CMV-associated chains were confirmed in vitro as CMV antigen-specific.

Details on this clone: What it recognizes is unknown.

The protocol was immunoSEQ multiplex PCR, while the TCRdb copy is restricted to in-frame clones and leaves out a portion. The sample includes roughly 70,000 clones, roughly 95% seen only once; the top ten take around 3%. This CDR3 comprises 15 residues. CDR1 is SGHTA and CDR2 is FQGNSA in the germline V gene. Deletions cut 1 base from V and 4 bases from J, with 11 bases between. The sequence derives from a man between 18 and 35 years old in good health and CMV-seronegative. What was sequenced was PBMCs. This sequence joins TRBV7-2 and TRBJ1-3; D is perhaps TRBD1 (5 bases). CDR3 in DNA: TGTGCCAGCAGCTTAGAATCAGGGATCGGAAACACCATATATTTT. Its translation is CASSLESGIGNTIYF.